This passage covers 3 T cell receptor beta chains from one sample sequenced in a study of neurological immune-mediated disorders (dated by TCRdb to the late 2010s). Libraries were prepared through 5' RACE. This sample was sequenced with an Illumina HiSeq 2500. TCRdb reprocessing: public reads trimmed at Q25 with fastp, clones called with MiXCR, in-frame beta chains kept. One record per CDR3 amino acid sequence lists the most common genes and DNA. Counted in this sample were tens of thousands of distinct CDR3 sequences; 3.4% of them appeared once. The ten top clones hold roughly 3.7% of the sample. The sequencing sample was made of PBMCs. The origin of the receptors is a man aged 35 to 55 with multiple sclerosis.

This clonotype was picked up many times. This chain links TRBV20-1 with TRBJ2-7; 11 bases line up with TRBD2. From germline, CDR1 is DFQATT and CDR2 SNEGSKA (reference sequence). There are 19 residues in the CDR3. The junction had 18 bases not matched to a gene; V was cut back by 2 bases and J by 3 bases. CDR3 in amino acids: CSARIQPGLAELRVYEQYF. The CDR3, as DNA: TGCAGTGCTAGAATTCAACCGGGACTAGCGGAGTTAAGGGTCTACGAGCAGTACTTC.

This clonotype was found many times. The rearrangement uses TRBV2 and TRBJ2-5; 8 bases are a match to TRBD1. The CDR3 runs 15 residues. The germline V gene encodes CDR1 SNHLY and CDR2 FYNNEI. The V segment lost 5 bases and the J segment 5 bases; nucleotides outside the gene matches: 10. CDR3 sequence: CASSLTGGRGETQYF. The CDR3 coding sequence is TGTGCCAGCAGTCTCACAGGGGGGCGAGGGGAGACCCAGTACTTC.

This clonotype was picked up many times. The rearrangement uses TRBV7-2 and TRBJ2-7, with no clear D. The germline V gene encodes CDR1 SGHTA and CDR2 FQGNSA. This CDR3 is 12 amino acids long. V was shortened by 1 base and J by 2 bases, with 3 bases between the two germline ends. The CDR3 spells CASSLEAYEQYF. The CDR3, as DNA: TGTGCCAGCAGCTTAGAGGCCTACGAGCAGTACTTC.